The 23 T cell receptor beta chains below all came from one sample that was sequenced in a study of monozygotic twins with inflammatory bowel disease. TCRdb reanalyzed the 5' RACE reads and collapses them to one entry per CDR3 protein, without DNA. The sample data list roughly 320,000 distinct CDR3 sequences. The sequencing input was blood. These receptors came from a human donor with ulcerative colitis or Crohn's disease, or a healthy co-twin of an affected twin (not recorded which).

The CDR3 here is CASSPPGLAGVLRKTQYF. The rearrangement links TRBV11-2 to TRBJ2-5; the TRBD2 assignment by TCRdb is unverifiable without DNA. From germline, CDR1 is SGHAT and CDR2 FQNNGV. The CDR3 is made up of 18 amino acids. The whole variable domain, remainder taken from reference TRBV11-2 and TRBJ2-5, is EAGVAQSPRYKIIEKRQSVAFWCNPISGHATLYWYQQILGQGPKLLIQFQNNGVVDDSQLPKDRFSAERLKGVDSTLKIQPAKLEDSAVYLCASSPPGLAGVLRKTQYFGPGTRLLVL.

J is TRBJ2-5 and V is TRBV7-2; lacking DNA, the TRBD2 call made by TCRdb goes unchecked. Per germline, CDR1 SGHTA and CDR2 FQGNSA. This CDR3 has 15 residues. The CDR3 reads CASSLYGRAVETQYF. The variable domain in full, with the rest retrieved from reference TRBV7-2 and TRBJ2-5, is GAGVSQSPSNKVTEKGKDVELRCDPISGHTALYWYRQSLGQGLEFLIYFQGNSAPDKSGLPSDRFSAERTGGSVSTLTIQRTQQEDSAVYLCASSLYGRAVETQYFGPGTRLLVL.

The chain is built from TRBV29-1 and TRBJ2-7. CDR1 and CDR2 (germline): SQVTM, ANQGSEA. The CDR3 consists of 13 residues. CDR3 in amino acids: CSVEDPRYYEQYF.

The V and J genes are TRBV10-3 and TRBJ1-5; TCRdb's D call, TRBD1, is unchecked because there is no DNA. Germline values: CDR1 ENHRY, CDR2 SYGVKD. The CDR3 covers 16 residues. This chain's CDR3 is CAISESRGQGNQPQHF.

The chain carries TRBV11-2 and TRBJ2-4; the D gene TCRdb calls, TRBD2, cannot be checked with no DNA. CDR1 SGHAT and CDR2 FQNNGV come from the germline V gene. This CDR3 is 18 amino acids long. CDR3 loop: CASSLLGIAGAPKNIQYF.

V is TRBV28 and J is TRBJ1-2; TCRdb selects TRBD1, and the lack of DNA leaves this call unchecked. This CDR3 is built from 17 residues. Germline-derived CDR1 and CDR2 are MDHEN and SYDVKM. The chain's CDR3 is CASSPGGGIIQGGGYTF.

The V and J genes are TRBV5-1 and TRBJ1-5; there is no DNA to check the TCRdb D call of TRBD1. The germline V gene has CDR1 SGHRS and CDR2 YFSETQ. The CDR3 contains 13 residues. The CDR3 sequence: CASSRDSGQPQHF. The full variable domain, completed using reference TRBV5-1 and TRBJ1-5, is KAGVTQTPRYLIKTRGQQVTLSCSPISGHRSVSWYQQTPGQGLQFLFEYFSETQRNKGNFPGRFSGRQFSNSRSEMNVSTLELGDSALYLCASSRDSGQPQHFGDGTRLSIL.

The V call is TRBV9, the J call TRBJ2-3. Germline CDR1 reads SGDLS; CDR2 reads YYNGEE. The CDR3 is 17 amino acids. CDR3 sequence: CASSVAGRSTTQDTQYF.

The chain uses TRBV18 and TRBJ2-5; the D gene TCRdb calls, TRBD1, cannot be checked with no DNA. This CDR3 has 15 residues. CDR1 KGHSH and CDR2 LQKENI come from the germline V gene. CDR3 sequence reads: CASSPDGTSGETQYF. Using reference TRBV18 and TRBJ2-5 for the parts outside the CDR3, the full variable domain is NAGVMQNPRHLVRRRGQEARLRCSPMKGHSHVYWYRQLPEEGLKFMVYLQKENIIDESGMPKERFSAEFPKEGPSILRIQQVVRGDSAAYFCASSPDGTSGETQYFGPGTRLLVL.

This chain links TRBV7-9 with TRBJ2-7. The germline gives CDR1 SEHNR, CDR2 FQNEAQ (reference sequence). The CDR3 sequence is 14 residues long. The CDR3 loop reads CASSLLGSSYEQYF.

V gene TRBV20-1 combines with J gene TRBJ2-7; TCRdb indicates TRBD1, and absent DNA this call remains unverified. Looked up from germline, CDR1 is DFQATT and CDR2 is SNEGSKA (reference sequence). This CDR3 has 15 amino acids. CDR3: CSARELQGIFYEQYF.

V and J are TRBV5-4 and TRBJ1-3. The CDR3 sequence is 13 residues long. Germline V gives CDR1 SGHNT, CDR2 YYREEE (reference sequence). The CDR3 is CASSPFKGNTIYF.

V is TRBV6-2 or TRBV6-3 and J is TRBJ1-5; TCRdb's D gene call, TRBD1, goes unchecked for lack of DNA. CDR3 length: 15 residues. Germline loops: CDR1 MNHEY, CDR2 SVGEGT. This chain's CDR3 is CASSVGHISNQPQHF.

This chain uses TRBV7-2 with TRBJ2-1. Germline V gives CDR1 SGHTA, CDR2 FQGNSA. The CDR3 sequence is 12 residues long. This CDR3 is CASRPTIGEQFF. The full variable domain, in which reference TRBV7-2 and TRBJ2-1 provide the parts outside the CDR3, is GAGVSQSPSNKVTEKGKDVELRCDPISGHTALYWYRQSLGQGLEFLIYFQGNSAPDKSGLPSDRFSAERTGGSVSTLTIQRTQQEDSAVYLCASRPTIGEQFFGPGTRLTVL.

The chain links TRBV7-2 to TRBJ1-4; TCRdb returns TRBD1, unconfirmable since there is no DNA. CDR1 SGHTA and CDR2 FQGNSA come from the germline V gene. The length of the CDR3 is 14 residues. The CDR3 loop is CASMVVGVNEKLFF.

V and J are TRBV12-3 or TRBV12-4 and TRBJ1-4; the D call of TRBD1 rests on TCRdb alone, since no DNA is present to check it. The CDR3 spans 14 residues. This CDR3 is CASSLVPQRGKLFF.

The chain recombines TRBV5-1 with TRBJ1-1; no DNA is available, so the TRBD1 call from TCRdb remains unchecked. The CDR3 spans 13 residues. In germline, CDR1 is SGHRS, CDR2 YFSETQ. CDR3 region: CASSLGGIPGGFF.

CDR3 amino acids: CATSKGLAGVGTDTQYF. J is TRBJ2-3 and V is TRBV24-1; checking the TCRdb D call of TRBD2 is not possible without DNA. This CDR3 has 17 amino acids. The germline V gene encodes CDR1 KGHDR and CDR2 SFDVKD.

The genes are TRBV24-1 and TRBJ2-3; TCRdb proposes TRBD2, but this gene call is untestable without DNA. Germline V gene sequence: CDR1 KGHDR, CDR2 SFDVKD. The CDR3 is made up of 16 amino acids. The CDR3 sequence: CATSDRREKSTDTQYF.

This chain links TRBV20-1 with TRBJ2-7; TCRdb reports TRBD1, a call that lacks DNA to check it against. Germline assignment: CDR1 DFQATT and CDR2 SNEGSKA (reference sequence). The CDR3 spans 12 residues. CDR3: CSAFRGFYEQYF.

V gene TRBV30 combines with J gene TRBJ1-5. CDR1 and CDR2 from the germline V gene are GTSNPN and SVGIG (reference sequence). The CDR3 consists of 14 residues. The CDR3 reads CAWREQGSGQPQHF.

The rearrangement links TRBV6-5 to TRBJ2-1; TCRdb returns TRBD2, unconfirmable since there is no DNA. CDR1 MNHEY and CDR2 SVGAGI come from the germline V gene. The CDR3 extends over 15 amino acids. The CDR3 reads CASSYSSRKRAEQFF.

This chain links TRBV5-1 with TRBJ2-3; TCRdb's D call, TRBD2, is unchecked because there is no DNA. Germline loops: CDR1 SGHRS, CDR2 YFSETQ. The CDR3 is 15 amino acids. The CDR3 loop is CASSSRTGTLDTQYF.